A single sample gave rise to the 29 T cell receptor beta chains below, sequenced in a study of T-cell memory formation after mild COVID-19. Via MiXCR, TCRdb re-called the 5' RACE reads, giving one row per CDR3 protein. The sample includes about 560,000 distinct CDR3 sequences, about a fifth of them seen just once. Sequenced input: PBMCs or a T cell subset sorted from them (not recorded which). The receptor source for this set is an adult woman who had mild COVID-19 (a few samples of this study predate the infection). Cell type and time point are not known.

The J gene is TRBJ2-7, the V gene TRBV4-2, with 10 bases fitting TRBD2. This CDR3 contains 17 residues. The junction had 11 bases not matched to a gene; V was cut back by 3 bases and J by 3 bases. Per the germline V gene, CDR1 is LGHNA and CDR2 is YNFKEQ. CDR3: CASSHRLGVAGGYEQYF. Written as DNA, the CDR3 is TGTGCCAGCAGCCACCGCCTTGGGGTAGCGGGAGGCTACGAGCAGTACTTC.

The V gene is TRBV24-1, the J gene TRBJ2-7, with D uncertain. The CDR3 has 13 residues. The V and J ends lost 6 bases and 7 bases respectively, with 15 bases between them. In germline, CDR1 is KGHDR, CDR2 SFDVKD. The CDR3 coding sequence is TGTGCCACCAGTAGTGGCAGGTCCAGGGAGCAGTACTTC. Its protein is CATSSGRSREQYF.

V usage is TRBV15 and J usage is TRBJ2-1; 8 bases agree with TRBD2. The CDR3 covers 16 residues. V shed 3 bases, J shed 4 bases, and the junction held 8 bases outside the gene matches. The germline V gene has CDR1 LNHNV and CDR2 YYDKDF (reference sequence). CDR3 in DNA: TGTGCCACCAGCAGTTTAGCGGGGAGAAAGTACAATGAGCAGTTCTTC. As protein: CATSSLAGRKYNEQFF.

This clonotype was seen only a few times. V gene TRBV11-2 combines with J gene TRBJ2-6, with D perhaps TRBD2 (5 bases). Germline-derived CDR1 and CDR2 are SGHAT and FQNNGV. The V end lost 3 bases, the J end lost 0 bases, and 12 bases lay between the germline ends. This CDR3 has 17 amino acids. CDR3 in DNA: TGTGCCAGCAGCTTTACCGGACTGAACTCTGGGGCCAACGTCCTGACTTTC. Translated: CASSFTGLNSGANVLTF.

The DNA for the CDR3 is TGTGCCAGCACCAACGCAGGGGCACTCACCCAGTACTATGGCTACACCTTC. Protein: CASTNAGALTQYYGYTF. This chain joins TRBV7-9 and TRBJ1-2; D possibly corresponds to TRBD1 (6 bases). Germline CDR1 and CDR2: SEHNR and FQNEAQ (reference sequence). Trimming shortened V by 7 bases and J by 3 bases, and 24 bases separated the two germline ends. The CDR3 contains 17 residues.

This clonotype was counted only a few times. This chain uses TRBV12-3 or TRBV12-4 with TRBJ1-2; no reliable D call. The V end lost 6 bases, the J end lost 4 bases, and 9 bases lay between the germline ends. This CDR3 spans 12 amino acids. CDR3 nucleotides: TGTGCCAGCAGCCGAAGGACCTATGGCTACACCTTC. Its translation is CASSRRTYGYTF.

In its sample, this clonotype was seen a few times. The chain carries TRBV7-2 and TRBJ2-7; 9 nucleotides line up with TRBD2. The germline V gene has CDR1 SGHTA and CDR2 FQGNSA. This CDR3 comprises 15 residues. V lost 3 bases and J lost 2; bases outside the gene matches: 5. The CDR3 coding sequence is TGTGCCAGCAGCTTCAAGCGGGAGGCCCCCTACGAGCAGTACTTC. This translates into CASSFKREAPYEQYF.

This clonotype was found a few times. The J gene is TRBJ1-4, the V gene TRBV7-6; 8 bases agree with TRBD1. Per germline, CDR1 SGHVS and CDR2 FNYEAQ. The CDR3 contains 15 residues. The V and J ends lost 4 bases and 8 bases, in that order; junction bases with no gene match: 9. CDR3: CASSSTDREGEKLFF. The CDR3 coding sequence is TGTGCCAGCAGCTCCACGGACAGGGAGGGCGAAAAACTGTTTTTT.

This chain uses TRBV29-1 with TRBJ2-5; tentatively, D is TRBD2 (5 bases). This CDR3 spans 13 amino acids. The germline V and J ends were trimmed by 6 bases and 3 bases, with 14 bases remaining between them. Germline assignment: CDR1 SQVTM and CDR2 ANQGSEA. CDR3 residues: CSVSGNGEETQYF. Written as DNA, the CDR3 is TGCAGCGTCTCGGGAAACGGGGAAGAGACCCAGTACTTC.

J is TRBJ2-7 and V is TRBV7-8; D is perhaps TRBD2 (6 bases). Trimming shortened V by 7 bases and J by 2 bases, and 15 bases separated the two germline ends. Germline CDR1 and CDR2: SGHVS and FQNEAQ. The CDR3 is 14 amino acids. The CDR3 sequence is CASTLSGPTYEQYF. Here the CDR3 DNA reads TGTGCCAGCACCCTAAGCGGGCCGACCTACGAGCAGTACTTC. The full variable domain, its missing parts supplied by reference TRBV7-8 and TRBJ2-7, is GAGVSQSPRYKVAKRGQDVALRCDPISGHVSLFWYQQALGQGPEFLTYFQNEAQLDKSGLPSDRFFAERPEGSVSTLKIQRTQQEDSAVYLCASTLSGPTYEQYFGPGTRLTVT.

Only a few counts were recorded for this clonotype. The CDR3 DNA reads as TGTGCCATCAGTGAGGCCGACAGGGGGTACTACGAGCAGTACTTC. Amino acid sequence: CAISEADRGYYEQYF. This rearrangement joins TRBV10-3 to TRBJ2-7; 9 positions match TRBD1. The CDR3 is 15 amino acids. After removal of 2 bases from V and 3 bases from J, the junction contained 5 bases not matched to a gene. Germline-derived CDR1 and CDR2 are ENHRY and SYGVKD.

This clonotype was seen at least ten times. This rearrangement joins TRBV25-1 to TRBJ2-7, with TRBD2 as a possible D gene (5 bases). Trimming took 3 bases from V and 5 from J, leaving 17 bases between them. The CDR3 consists of 15 residues. Germline V gene sequence: CDR1 MGHDK, CDR2 SYGVNS. The CDR3 DNA sequence: TGTGCCAGCAGTGAGTCCCGCAGGTACGGGGACGAGCAGTACTTC. Translating it yields CASSESRRYGDEQYF.

The genes are TRBV20-1 and TRBJ2-1; TRBD2 aligns across 15 bases. The V gene end was trimmed by 3 bases and the J gene end by 10 bases; junction bases not matched to a gene: 7. CDR3 length: 15 residues. Germline V gene lookup returns CDR1 DFQATT and CDR2 SNEGSKA (reference sequence). The chain's CDR3 is CSARGTSGGYREQFF. Here the CDR3 DNA reads TGCAGTGCTAGGGGGACTAGCGGGGGGTATCGGGAGCAGTTCTTC.

Ten or more counts support this clonotype. The V call is TRBV6-4, the J call TRBJ2-3; D may be TRBD1 or TRBD2 (5 bases each). The CDR3 loop spans 15 amino acids. Germline loops: CDR1 MRHNA, CDR2 SNTAGT. V was pared by 0 bases and J by 6 bases, with 13 bases between. The CDR3 DNA reads TGTGCCAGCAGTGACTCTCCGGGACGACCGGATACGCAGTATTTT. Protein: CASSDSPGRPDTQYF.

The genes are TRBV27 and TRBJ1-1; no reliable D call. Germline CDR1 reads MNHEY; CDR2 reads SMNVEV (reference sequence). The CDR3 runs 13 residues. The ends were cut back, 3 bases at V and 3 bases at J, with 8 bases in the middle. The CDR3 DNA sequence: TGTGCCAGCAGTTTTGCAACGGACACTGAAGCTTTCTTT. It translates to CASSFATDTEAFF.

The J gene is TRBJ2-1, the V gene TRBV12-3 or TRBV12-4; the D gene could be TRBD1 or TRBD2 (5 bases each). The CDR3 length is 13 residues. V lost 0 bases and J 13 bases, leaving 13 bases between the germline ends. CDR3 residues: CASSLAGDEKQFF. CDR3 DNA sequence: TGTGCCAGCAGTTTAGCGGGGGACGAAAAACAGTTCTTC.

The chain carries TRBV4-3 and TRBJ2-3, with 10 bases matching TRBD2. J lost 6 bases, V lost 0 bases, and 6 bases had no gene match. The germline V gene encodes CDR1 LGHNA and CDR2 YSLEER. The CDR3 loop spans 16 amino acids. Here the CDR3 reads CASSQDGTSAGDTQYF. The CDR3 nucleotides read TGCGCCAGCAGCCAAGACGGGACTAGCGCGGGGGATACGCAGTATTTT.

This chain joins TRBV12-3 or TRBV12-4 and TRBJ1-2, with 7 bases aligning to TRBD1. J lost 7 bases, V lost 7 bases, and 12 bases had no gene match. This CDR3 has 14 amino acids. CDR3 residues: CASTPGGSVVGYTF. In nucleotides, the CDR3 is TGTGCCAGCACCCCAGGGGGGTCCGTGGTTGGCTACACCTTC.

This chain uses TRBV29-1 with TRBJ1-2; 9 nucleotides match TRBD1. The CDR3 loop spans 15 amino acids. The V and J ends lost 1 base and 8 bases, in that order; junction bases with no gene match: 11. Germline loops: CDR1 SQVTM, CDR2 ANQGSEA. This CDR3 reads CSVEVGQGTGNGYTF. CDR3 DNA sequence: TGCAGCGTTGAAGTTGGCCAAGGGACAGGGAACGGCTACACCTTC.

This clonotype was counted a few times. The chain couples TRBV24-1 to TRBJ2-1; TRBD2 agrees at 12 bases. The V and J ends lost 4 bases and 6 bases, in that order; junction bases with no gene match: 18. Germline values: CDR1 KGHDR, CDR2 SFDVKD. This CDR3 has 20 amino acids. CDR3 protein: CATSDRGLAGPPMRSNEQFF. Written as DNA, the CDR3 is TGTGCCACCAGTGACCGTGGACTAGCGGGACCCCCCATGAGGAGCAATGAGCAGTTCTTC.

This clonotype was seen more than once but under ten times. The rearrangement joins TRBV7-9 to TRBJ1-2; D unclear. Germline V gives CDR1 SEHNR, CDR2 FQNEAQ (reference sequence). The CDR3 consists of 11 residues. V shed 1 base and J shed 14 bases, with 11 bases lying between them. This CDR3 is CASSLEAQPTF. The CDR3 coding sequence is TGTGCCAGCAGCTTAGAGGCACAGCCAACCTTC.

The chain is built from TRBV19 and TRBJ1-1; no reliable D call. V shed 3 bases and J shed 1 base, with 9 bases lying between them. This CDR3 has 14 amino acids. Germline V gene data show CDR1 as LNHDA and CDR2 as SQIVND (reference sequence). CDR3 coding DNA: TGTGCCAGTAGTATTGCAGGCAAGAACACTGAAGCTTTCTTT. As protein: CASSIAGKNTEAFF.

The rearrangement joins TRBV9 to TRBJ2-2; weak D call: TRBD1 (6 bases). The germline CDR1 and CDR2 sequences are SGDLS and YYNGEE. CDR3 length equals 15 residues. Trimming stripped 4 bases from V and 4 bases from J, with 14 bases between. CDR3 sequence reads: CASSYGTPGTGELFF. For the CDR3, the DNA is TGTGCCAGCAGCTACGGGACACCAGGCACCGGGGAGCTGTTTTTT.

The chain is built from TRBV5-4 and TRBJ2-1; D tentatively reads TRBD1 or TRBD2 (5 bases each). Between the trimmed V and J ends, which lost 4 bases and 7 bases, there was a span of 24 bases. This CDR3 has 17 residues. The germline V gene encodes CDR1 SGHNT and CDR2 YYREEE (reference sequence). The CDR3 is CASSRILDFRGNNEQFF. In DNA, the CDR3 is TGTGCCAGCAGCCGAATCCTAGATTTTCGGGGCAATAATGAGCAGTTCTTC. Full variable domain (missing parts from reference TRBV5-4 and TRBJ2-1): ETGVTQSPTHLIKTRGQQVTLRCSSQSGHNTVSWYQQALGQGPQFIFQYYREEENGRGNFPPRFSGLQFPNYSSELNVNALELDDSALYLCASSRILDFRGNNEQFFGPGTRLTVL.

This clonotype has a handful of counts. The gene calls are TRBV20-1 and TRBJ2-1; the match to TRBD2 covers 11 bases. The CDR3 runs 16 residues. Losses at the gene ends were 0 bases for V and 3 bases for J; bases not matched to a gene: 4. The germline gives CDR1 DFQATT, CDR2 SNEGSKA (reference sequence). This chain's CDR3 is CSARDGSGRVYNEQFF. The CDR3, as DNA: TGCAGTGCTAGAGATGGTAGCGGGAGGGTCTACAATGAGCAGTTCTTC.

This clonotype came up a few times. The chain employs TRBV11-2 and TRBJ2-2; D unclear. This CDR3 spans 14 amino acids. V was pared by 1 base and J by 3 bases, with 6 bases between. Germline CDR1 SGHAT, CDR2 FQNNGV. CDR3 residues: CASSLARHTGELFF. As DNA, the CDR3 is TGTGCCAGCAGCTTAGCCAGGCACACCGGGGAGCTGTTTTTT.

The chain is built from TRBV10-3 and TRBJ1-2; maybe TRBD1 (5 bases). Germline assignment: CDR1 ENHRY and CDR2 SYGVKD. This CDR3 region has 17 residues. V lost 3 bases to trimming and J lost 4 bases, with 21 bases between them. The CDR3 protein is CAISESGQGGLFYGYTF. Written as DNA, the CDR3 is TGTGCCATCAGTGAATCCGGGCAGGGCGGATTATTCTATGGCTACACCTTC.

This clonotype showed up just a few times. The gene calls are TRBV15 and TRBJ1-5, with D maybe TRBD1 (6 bases). Germline loops: CDR1 LNHNV, CDR2 YYDKDF (reference sequence). The CDR3 spans 15 residues. V lost 3 bases and J 5 bases, leaving 14 bases between the germline ends. This CDR3 is CATSSTRDNHQPQHF. CDR3 nucleotide sequence: TGTGCCACCAGCAGTACCCGGGACAACCATCAGCCCCAGCATTTT.

The sample holds a few counts of this clonotype. The chain recombines TRBV30 with TRBJ1-1, with D hard to call. The V gene's germline CDR1 is GTSNPN and CDR2 SVGIG (reference sequence). CDR3 length equals 13 residues. Trimming cost V 0 bases and J 1 base, with 6 bases left between them. The CDR3 sequence is CAWSVARNTEAFF. The CDR3 DNA follows: TGTGCCTGGAGTGTAGCCCGGAACACTGAAGCTTTCTTT.